The present T cell receptor (beta chain) was sequenced within a study of shared clonotypes between healthy human individuals. Healthy HIV-negative adults with no recent acute infections or vaccinations were recruited as donors. Those who donated, Caucasian adults without exception, all lived in Nashville, Tennessee. The germline V gene encodes CDR1 SGHAT and CDR2 FQNNGV. CDR3 length: 13 amino acids. V was trimmed by 1 base and J by 5 bases, leaving 6 bases between them. The quantity of DNA used in unsorted PBMC replicate PCRs was around 0.3 ug, corresponding to around 32,000 T cell genomes. Authors' data handling: ImmunoSEQ yielded junction-only sequences lacking quality scores, so filtering differed. Sequenced by immunoSEQ multiplex PCR; TCRdb stores in-frame clones only, minus some. The DNA gave D and trimming, while V, J and clone size come from that table. Counted here are about 490,000 clones, around 73% occurring once; the ten biggest clones make up more than 10%.

There are a few counts of this clone. This chain uses TRBV11-2 with TRBJ2-1, with D unresolved. The receptor was isolated from a woman in her forties in good health. Some clones in this sample may be carry-over from other donors' samples. Specimen: PBMCs. The CDR3 here is CASSLVLHNEQFF. The CDR3 coding sequence is TGTGCCAGCAGCTTAGTACTCCACAATGAGCAGTTCTTC.